These T cell receptor beta chains were read from a single sample in a study of blood T cells in healthy people across ages. Each CDR3 protein is one row after TCRdb ran MiXCR on the 5' RACE reads. Of 1.5 million to 2 million distinct CDR3 sequences in the sample, about 31% were seen once. The sequencing input was blood. Receptors originate from a woman aged 25-40 years in good health. CDR3s include the opening cysteine and the closing phenylalanine or tryptophan. Fields, in order: D gene, V gene, CDR3 length, J gene, clone size, CDR3 protein, CDR3 DNA. A D gene is named only where the DNA matches it firmly. For some rows the clone size is stated as once, few or many, or as a class when expanded; others skip it.

>NA|TRBV3-1|15|TRBJ2-3|NA
CASSGGGTGTDTQYF
TGTGCCAGCAGCGGGGGGGGGACAGGAACAGATACGCAGTATTTT
>NA|TRBV29-1|15|TRBJ2-2|NA
CNVVSGGAWSGELFF
TGCAACGTTGTCTCGGGGGGCGCGTGGTCCGGGGAGCTGTTTTTT
>TRBD2|TRBV28|15|TRBJ2-7|few
CASSSSGIELYEQYF
TGTGCCAGCAGCTCTAGCGGGATAGAGCTCTACGAGCAGTACTTC
>NA|TRBV20-1|14|TRBJ1-5|NA
CSASEGLSNQPQHF
TGCAGTGCTAGCGAGGGCCTTAGCAATCAGCCCCAGCATTTT
>NA|TRBV10-2|14|TRBJ2-3|NA
CASSGERPTDTQYF
TGCGCCAGCAGTGGTGAGCGGCCCACAGATACGCAGTATTTT
>NA|TRBV5-1|18|TRBJ1-4|NA
CAGSLDPTVAATNEKLFF
TGCGCCGGCAGCTTGGACCCGACTGTCGCTGCAACTAATGAAAAACTGTTTTTT
>NA|TRBV18|14|TRBJ1-1|NA
CASSPSLGQTEAFF
TGTGCCAGCTCACCCAGTTTAGGCCAGACTGAAGCTTTCTTT
>NA|TRBV27|15|TRBJ1-6|few
CASSKTWRGDSPLHF
TGTGCCAGCAGTAAAACCTGGCGGGGGGATTCACCCCTCCACTTT
>TRBD1|TRBV11-1|13|TRBJ1-1|NA
CASCRGPATEAFF
TGTGCCAGTTGTAGGGGGCCAGCCACTGAAGCTTTCTTT
>TRBD1|TRBV13|15|TRBJ1-1|NA
CASSATGGVGTEAFF
TGTGCCAGCAGCGCCACAGGGGGCGTCGGGACTGAAGCTTTCTTT
>TRBD2|TRBV9|18|TRBJ2-1|NA
CASSVGSSGSSSYNEQFF
TGTGCCAGCAGCGTAGGATCTAGCGGGAGTTCCTCCTACAATGAGCAGTTCTTC
>TRBD2|TRBV28|15|TRBJ2-3|few
CASSLEREYTDTQYF
TGTGCCAGCAGTTTAGAGCGGGAGTATACAGATACGCAGTATTTT
>TRBD2|TRBV5-1|16|TRBJ2-3|many
CASSLDVGGATDTQYF
TGCGCCAGCAGCTTGGATGTCGGGGGGGCCACAGATACGCAGTATTTT
>NA|TRBV6-5|14|TRBJ1-5|NA
CASSPGAHVVPQHF
TGTGCCAGCAGCCCAGGGGCGCATGTCGTGCCCCAGCATTTT
>TRBD1|TRBV4-1|15|TRBJ1-2|NA
CASSQDWDRDYGYTF
TGCGCCAGCAGCCAAGATTGGGACAGGGACTATGGCTACACCTTC
>NA|TRBV27|17|TRBJ2-1|NA
CASSISAGTSSYNEQFF
TGTGCCAGCAGTATCTCGGCCGGGACCTCCTCCTACAATGAGCAGTTCTTC
>TRBD2|TRBV7-9|18|TRBJ2-5|few
CASSLGGTGLAEKETQYF
TGTGCCAGCAGCTTAGGAGGGACGGGACTAGCGGAAAAAGAGACCCAGTACTTC
>NA|TRBV5-4|15|TRBJ2-3|NA
CASSLESENTDTQYF
TGTGCCAGCAGCTTGGAGTCAGAGAACACAGATACGCAGTATTTT
>NA|TRBV15|13|TRBJ2-7|NA
CATSLTQGNEQYF
TGTGCCACCAGCTTAACTCAGGGAAACGAGCAGTACTTC
>NA|TRBV27|15|TRBJ1-5|NA
CASSPWGPGNQPQHF
TGTGCCAGCAGTCCCTGGGGTCCAGGCAATCAGCCCCAGCATTTT
>TRBD1|TRBV7-2|14|TRBJ1-1|few
CASSLLTQGRKAFF
TGTGCCAGCAGCTTATTAACACAGGGGCGAAAAGCTTTCTTT
>TRBD1|TRBV29-1|15|TRBJ2-7|many
CSVLASRTGAGEQYF
TGCAGCGTTCTCGCTTCTAGGACAGGGGCGGGGGAGCAGTACTTC
>NA|TRBV25-1|14|TRBJ2-3|NA
CASRNGPLLGTQYF
TGTGCCAGCAGGAATGGTCCCTTATTGGGTACGCAGTATTTT
>TRBD2|TRBV7-3|16|TRBJ2-3|few
CASSPGTSAYTDTQYF
TGTGCCAGCAGCCCCGGGACTAGCGCCTACACAGATACGCAGTATTTT
>TRBD2|TRBV20-1|14|TRBJ2-7|few
CSIPIAGVSYEQYF
TGCAGTATACCCATAGCGGGGGTCTCCTACGAGCAGTACTTC
>TRBD1|TRBV20-1|15|TRBJ1-1|NA
CSAPGTGAPNTEAFF
TGCAGTGCTCCCGGGACAGGGGCCCCGAACACTGAAGCTTTCTTT
>NA|TRBV12-3/TRBV12-4|14|TRBJ2-5|few
CASSRSRGRETQYF
TGTGCCAGCAGCCGGTCGCGAGGGAGGGAGACCCAGTACTTC
>NA|TRBV20-1|12|TRBJ2-7|many
CSAPGHSYEQYF
TGCAGTGCTCCCGGCCACTCCTACGAGCAGTACTTC
>NA|TRBV18|13|TRBJ2-1|NA
CASSRPVVNEQFF
TGTGCCAGCTCACGGCCCGTGGTCAATGAGCAGTTCTTC
>TRBD2|TRBV12-3/TRBV12-4|17|TRBJ2-1|NA
CASSLRTSGTISYEQFF
TGTGCCAGCAGTTTACGGACTAGCGGGACCATTAGCTATGAGCAGTTCTTC
>TRBD2|TRBV9|16|TRBJ2-3|NA
CASSGGLAETTDTQYF
TGTGCCAGCAGCGGGGGACTAGCGGAGACTACAGATACGCAGTATTTT
>NA|TRBV9|16|TRBJ2-1|many
CASSEPSGIPVDEQFF
TGTGCCAGCAGCGAGCCCTCCGGAATTCCTGTTGATGAGCAGTTCTTC
>TRBD1|TRBV7-9|17|TRBJ2-1|NA
CAGSARQGARFRNEQFF
TGTGCCGGCAGCGCACGACAGGGGGCGAGGTTTAGGAATGAGCAGTTCTTC
>TRBD1|TRBV11-1|22|TRBJ1-3|NA
CASSPVLLDRGKRKPIGNTIYF
TGTGCCAGCAGCCCCGTGCTTTTGGACAGGGGGAAACGTAAGCCGATTGGAAACACCATATATTTT
>NA|TRBV7-9|17|TRBJ2-3|few
CASSSQRWGGREDTQYF
TGTGCCAGCAGCTCCCAGCGTTGGGGGGGCCGTGAAGATACGCAGTATTTT
>TRBD2|TRBV11-2|17|TRBJ2-3|few
CASSGGGTGRGTDTQYF
TGTGCCAGCAGCGGGGGGGGGACCGGTCGGGGCACAGATACGCAGTATTTT
>NA|TRBV7-9|14|TRBJ2-3|few
CASATGDPVDTQYF
TGTGCCAGCGCGACGGGGGACCCGGTAGATACGCAGTATTTT
>NA|TRBV20-1|14|TRBJ2-3|few
CSARYRVRADTQYF
TGCAGTGCTAGGTATAGGGTAAGGGCAGATACGCAGTATTTT
>NA|TRBV15|14|TRBJ2-5|NA
CATSRGGGGETQYF
TGTGCCACCAGCAGGGGAGGAGGCGGGGAGACCCAGTACTTC
>TRBD2|TRBV7-9|15|TRBJ2-1|many
CASSSQGLAGNEQFF
TGTGCCAGCAGCTCCCAGGGACTAGCAGGGAATGAGCAGTTCTTC
>NA|TRBV5-1|15|TRBJ2-7|NA
CASSERASSYNEQYF
TGCGCCAGCAGCGAACGGGCCAGCTCCTACAATGAGCAGTACTTC
>TRBD1|TRBV24-1|13|TRBJ2-5|NA
CATSGTGEETQYF
TGTGCCACCAGTGGGACAGGGGAAGAGACCCAGTACTTC
>NA|TRBV11-2|12|TRBJ1-1|many
CASSLERTEAFF
TGTGCCAGCAGCTTAGAGAGGACTGAAGCTTTCTTT
>TRBD1|TRBV28|17|TRBJ1-4|many
CASSPGGRGGKSEKLFF
TGTGCCAGCAGCCCAGGGGGCAGAGGGGGAAAGAGTGAAAAACTGTTTTTT
>TRBD1|TRBV7-9|16|TRBJ1-1|NA
CASSLGEGAWSPEAFF
TGTGCCAGCAGCTTAGGAGAGGGGGCATGGAGCCCTGAAGCTTTCTTT
>NA|TRBV5-4|15|TRBJ2-7|NA
CASSRAPRVMDEQYF
TGTGCCAGCAGCCGCGCCCCACGGGTTATGGACGAGCAGTACTTC